Listed below are T cell receptor beta chains from one sample, sequenced in a study of blood T cells in healthy people across ages. TCRdb re-called the 5' RACE reads through MiXCR, storing one row per CDR3 protein. The repertoire holds approximately 1.5 million distinct CDR3 sequences, about 32% seen once, with over 9% in the top ten. Input material: blood. These receptors came from a young woman in good health. Both conserved end residues are part of each CDR3. The D gene is left open where the match is weak. Some rows have no size entry. The others give once, few or many, or a class for an expanded clone.

clone_size cdr3_length j_call v_call d_call cdr3_aa cdr3_nt
NA 14 TRBJ2-2 TRBV5-1 NA CASNWGTTTGELFF TGCGCCAGCAACTGGGGGACCACCACCGGGGAGCTGTTTTTT
NA 13 TRBJ2-7 TRBV28 NA CASRSYNSYEQYF TGTGCCAGCAGGTCTTACAACTCCTACGAGCAGTACTTC
few 16 TRBJ2-3 TRBV5-1 TRBD2 CASTFLAGGPTDTQYF TGCGCCAGCACCTTCCTAGCGGGAGGACCCACAGATACGCAGTATTTT
NA 15 TRBJ2-1 TRBV7-2 TRBD2 CASGLEGGRYNEQFF TGTGCCAGCGGCTTAGAGGGCGGGAGATACAATGAGCAGTTCTTC
NA 13 TRBJ1-6 TRBV4-2 NA CASSQEGQSPLHF TGTGCCAGCAGCCAAGAGGGCCAAAGTCCCCTCCACTTT
NA 15 TRBJ1-2 TRBV27 NA CASSSILDGRYGYTF TGTGCCAGCAGTTCCATATTGGACGGTCGGTATGGCTACACCTTC
NA 13 TRBJ2-1 TRBV5-1 NA CASSSAYTNEQFF TGCGCCAGCAGCTCCGCTTACACCAATGAGCAGTTCTTC
NA 15 TRBJ2-5 TRBV20-1 TRBD2 CSAKTSGGMQETQYF TGCAGTGCTAAAACCAGCGGGGGAATGCAAGAGACCCAGTACTTC
NA 13 TRBJ1-1 TRBV7-9 NA CASSQQLNTEAFF TGTGCCAGCAGCCAACAGTTGAACACTGAAGCTTTCTTT
NA 16 TRBJ2-3 TRBV12-3/TRBV12-4 TRBD1 CASSLGIGTVADTQYF TGTGCCAGCAGTTTGGGTATCGGGACAGTGGCAGATACGCAGTATTTT
few 13 TRBJ2-7 TRBV10-3 NA CATMTDLSYEQYF TGTGCCACGATGACGGACCTCTCCTACGAGCAGTACTTC
few 16 TRBJ2-1 TRBV5-1 NA CASSLFPGTQDNEQFF TGCGCCAGCAGCTTGTTCCCCGGGACACAAGACAATGAGCAGTTCTTC
NA 12 TRBJ2-7 TRBV4-1 NA CASSQDRRRQYF TGCGCCAGCAGCCAAGATAGGCGGAGGCAGTACTTC
NA 15 TRBJ2-3 TRBV6-1 NA CASSRLDTSTDTQYF TGTGCCAGCAGTCGACTAGATACTAGCACAGATACGCAGTATTTT
few 15 TRBJ2-3 TRBV11-2 NA CASSFLRESGDTQYF TGTGCCAGCAGCTTTTTGAGGGAGTCGGGAGATACGCAGTATTTT
NA 14 TRBJ2-3 TRBV20-1 NA CSANTEVSTDTQYF TGCAGTGCTAATACTGAAGTGAGCACAGATACGCAGTATTTT
few 16 TRBJ1-6 TRBV13 NA CASSFGRDSYNSPLHF TGTGCCAGCAGCTTTGGCAGGGACTCCTATAATTCACCCCTCCACTTT
NA 15 TRBJ2-3 TRBV20-1 NA CSAREARGRTDTQYF TGCAGTGCTAGAGAGGCGCGGGGGCGCACAGATACGCAGTATTTT
few 17 TRBJ1-2 TRBV5-1 TRBD1 CASSPARTGGYSYGYTF TGCGCCAGCAGCCCGGCCCGGACAGGGGGTTACAGCTATGGCTACACCTTC
NA 14 TRBJ2-7 TRBV7-2 NA CASSFQRELAEQYF TGTGCCAGCAGCTTCCAACGGGAGTTAGCGGAGCAGTACTTC
many 19 TRBJ2-3 TRBV7-3 TRBD2 CASSQRASGGLSGADTQYF TGTGCCAGCAGCCAGCGGGCTAGCGGGGGGCTAAGCGGAGCAGATACGCAGTATTTT
few 16 TRBJ2-3 TRBV9 TRBD2 CASSVEGLGATDTQYF TGTGCCAGCAGCGTAGAGGGACTAGGAGCGACAGATACGCAGTATTTT
once 11 TRBJ2-7 TRBV20-1 TRBD2 CSTWGGYEQYF TGCAGTACTTGGGGGGGCTACGAGCAGTACTTC
NA 15 TRBJ1-2 TRBV5-1 NA CASSQSTRGYEGYTF TGCGCCAGCAGCCAAAGCACTCGGGGTTATGAAGGCTACACCTTC
NA 13 TRBJ1-4 TRBV4-2 NA CASSFVRNEKLFF TGTGCCAGCAGCTTCGTACGTAATGAAAAACTGTTTTTT
NA 13 TRBJ1-2 TRBV29-1 NA CSVEKDIVNGYTF TGCAGCGTTGAAAAAGATATCGTAAATGGCTACACCTTC
few 15 TRBJ2-5 TRBV18 NA CASSPRNAAQETQYF TGTGCCAGCTCACCCCGAAATGCGGCCCAAGAGACCCAGTACTTC
NA 13 TRBJ2-2 TRBV7-6 NA CASSPDGGGELFF TGTGCCAGCAGCCCCGATGGGGGCGGGGAGCTGTTTTTT
NA 14 TRBJ1-5 TRBV29-1 NA CSVGLDSSNQPQHF TGCAGCGTTGGCCTGGACAGCAGCAATCAGCCCCAGCATTTT
NA 16 TRBJ2-2 TRBV10-3 TRBD1 CAISADRGLGTGELFF TGTGCCATCAGTGCCGACAGGGGGCTGGGCACCGGGGAGCTGTTTTTT
NA 16 TRBJ1-1 TRBV5-1 TRBD1 CASSLRTGSVNTEAFF TGCGCCAGCAGCTTAAGGACAGGTTCGGTGAACACTGAAGCTTTCTTT
NA 13 TRBJ1-1 TRBV29-1 NA CSVEPLGGTEAFF TGCAGCGTTGAACCACTGGGAGGGACTGAAGCTTTCTTT
NA 13 TRBJ2-2 TRBV6-5 NA CASSYTSNGELFF TGTGCCAGCAGTTACACTAGCAACGGGGAGCTGTTTTTT
few 18 TRBJ2-6 TRBV5-5 NA CASSLRGGPGFEANVLTF TGTGCCAGCAGCTTACGTGGGGGACCAGGGTTTGAGGCCAACGTCCTGACTTTC
NA 15 TRBJ2-1 TRBV5-6 NA CASSRPKISYNEQFF TGTGCCAGCAGCCGACCTAAGATCTCCTACAATGAGCAGTTCTTC
few 16 TRBJ2-1 TRBV20-1 NA CSAREDLGGSYNEQFF TGCAGTGCTAGAGAGGACTTGGGGGGCTCCTACAATGAGCAGTTCTTC
few 13 TRBJ2-3 TRBV3-1 NA CASSPVLSDEAYF TGTGCCAGCAGCCCCGTTCTCTCCGACGAGGCGTATTTT
NA 10 TRBJ1-6 TRBV20-1 NA CGVGGSPLHF TGCGGTGTGGGAGGTTCACCCCTCCACTTT
NA 13 TRBJ2-7 TRBV3-1 NA CASSPRDPSEQYF TGTGCCAGCAGCCCACGGGACCCATCCGAGCAGTACTTC
many 16 TRBJ2-1 TRBV20-1 TRBD2 CSARDLQAGAYNEQFF TGCAGTGCTAGAGATCTTCAGGCGGGGGCCTACAATGAGCAGTTCTTC
NA 15 TRBJ2-1 TRBV27 NA CASRLLASSYNEQFF TGTGCCAGCAGACTGCTGGCTAGTTCCTACAATGAGCAGTTCTTC
NA 16 TRBJ1-4 TRBV28 TRBD1 CASSLIFHRGNEKLSF TGTGCCAGCAGTTTAATCTTTCACAGGGGAAATGAAAAACTGTCTTTT
NA 15 TRBJ2-7 TRBV4-2 NA CASSQAGQGSYEQYF TGTGCCAGCAGCCAAGCGGGCCAGGGATCCTACGAGCAGTACTTC
NA 14 TRBJ1-2 TRBV9 TRBD1 CASSPMGQGAGYTF TGTGCCAGCAGCCCGATGGGACAGGGGGCTGGCTACACCTTC